This T cell receptor beta chain stems from a study of shared clonotypes between healthy human individuals. A word on this clone: Antigen specificity is unknown.

V gave up 2 bases and J gave up 1 base, with 10 bases separating them. The CDR3 covers 14 residues. CDR1 and CDR2 (germline): SGHNT, YYREEE (reference sequence). General study points: Generation probabilities of non-shared clonotypes were lower (relative to those shared by all four donors).

The input for sorted-subset replicate PCRs was approximately 210 ng DNA, some 28,000 T cell genomes. Repertoires were generated with immunoSEQ multiplex PCR, while TCRdb's copy carries only in-frame clones and drops some. The sample lists 2,500,000 or so clones, 85% to 95% seen once, with approximately 0.39% in the top ten. V and J are TRBV5-4 and TRBJ2-7, with D hard to call. This clonotype was sampled from a man between 18 and 29 years old in good health. Some clones in this sample may be carry-over from other donors' samples. Sample: naive CD4+ T cells from PBMCs. Specified subset: CD45RA+ positively selected. CDR3: CASSLSGRSYEQYF. The DNA for the CDR3 is TGTGCCAGCAGCTTATCTGGACGGTCCTACGAGCAGTACTTC.